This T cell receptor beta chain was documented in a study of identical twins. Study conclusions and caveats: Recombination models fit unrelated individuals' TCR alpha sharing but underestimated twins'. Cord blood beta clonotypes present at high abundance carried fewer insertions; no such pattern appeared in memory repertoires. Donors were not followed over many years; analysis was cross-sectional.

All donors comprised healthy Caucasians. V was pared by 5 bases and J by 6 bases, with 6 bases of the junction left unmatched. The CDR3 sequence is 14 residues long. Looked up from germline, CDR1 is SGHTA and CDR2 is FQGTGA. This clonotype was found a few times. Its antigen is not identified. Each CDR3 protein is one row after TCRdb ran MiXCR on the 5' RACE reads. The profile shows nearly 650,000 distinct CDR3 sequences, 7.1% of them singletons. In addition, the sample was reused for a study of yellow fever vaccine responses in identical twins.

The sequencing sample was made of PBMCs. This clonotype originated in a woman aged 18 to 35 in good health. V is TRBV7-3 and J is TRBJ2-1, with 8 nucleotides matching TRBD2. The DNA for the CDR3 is TGTGCCAGCAGCACCGGACTAGCTGTCAATGAGCAGTTCTTC. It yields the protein CASSTGLAVNEQFF. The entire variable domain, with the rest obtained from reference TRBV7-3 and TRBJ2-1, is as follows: GAGVSQTPSNKVTEKGKYVELRCDPISGHTALYWYRQSLGQGPEFLIYFQGTGAADDSGLPNDRFFAVRPEGSVSTLKIQRTERGDSAVYLCASSTGLAVNEQFFGPGTRLTVL.